The 6 T cell receptor beta chains given below trace back to one sample, sequenced in a study of shared clonotypes between healthy human individuals. Libraries were prepared by immunoSEQ multiplex PCR; TCRdb keeps only in-frame clonotypes and omits some of them. The sample has 2 million to 2.5 million clones; 80% to 95% are singletons. Input material: naive CD4+ T cells from PBMCs. The sample's subset: CD45RA+ positively selected. These receptors came from a man aged 18 to 30 in good health. Some clones in this sample may be carry-over from other donors' samples.

This clone was seen a handful of times. The chain links TRBV9 to TRBJ2-5; D assignment may be TRBD1 or TRBD2 (5 bases each). CDR1 SGDLS and CDR2 YYNGEE come from the germline V gene. This CDR3 spans 15 amino acids. The ends were cut back, 3 bases at V and 2 bases at J, with 14 bases in the middle. The CDR3 loop is CASSDGTAHQETQYF. CDR3 DNA: TGTGCCAGCAGCGACGGGACGGCACATCAAGAGACCCAGTACTTC.

The chain recombines TRBV29-1 with TRBJ1-2; D call uncertain. V was trimmed by 2 bases and J by 3 bases, leaving 16 bases between them. Germline-derived CDR1 and CDR2 are SQVTM and ANQGSEA. CDR3 length: 15 residues. The CDR3 spells CSVELSGRGDYGYTF. For the CDR3, the DNA is TGCAGCGTTGAATTGTCAGGACGCGGAGACTATGGCTACACCTTC.

Details on this clone: This specimen includes other DNA sequences encoding the same CDR3. The V call is TRBV28, the J call TRBJ2-2; 7 nucleotides match TRBD1. The V segment lost 6 bases and the J segment 2 bases; nucleotides outside the gene matches: 6. The CDR3 has 15 residues. The germline gives CDR1 MDHEN, CDR2 SYDVKM. CDR3 in DNA: TGTGCCAGCAGAGTAGGGGGCCCAAACACCGGGGAGCTGTTTTTT. It yields the protein CASRVGGPNTGELFF.

The gene calls are TRBV2 and TRBJ1-2; 12 bases are shared with TRBD1. Germline assignment: CDR1 SNHLY and CDR2 FYNNEI. J lost 8 bases, V lost 4 bases, and 5 bases had no gene match. This CDR3 is 14 amino acids long. CDR3 nucleotide sequence: TGTGCCAGCAGTGGGGACAGGGGGCCTGGAGGCTACACCTTC. Protein sequence: CASSGDRGPGGYTF.

For the CDR3, the DNA is TGCGCCAGCAGCTGGGACAACACAGATACGCAGTATTTT. It encodes CASSWDNTDTQYF. The chain employs TRBV5-1 and TRBJ2-3; a possible D gene is TRBD1 (6 bases). V was trimmed by 3 bases and J by 2 bases, leaving 7 bases between them. In germline, CDR1 is SGHRS, CDR2 YFSETQ. This CDR3 comprises 13 residues.

CDR3 sequence: CASSIDIPYEQYF. CDR3 bases: TGCGCCAGCAGCATTGACATTCCCTACGAGCAGTACTTC. This chain uses TRBV5-1 with TRBJ2-7; D gene uncertain. The V end lost 4 bases, the J end lost 2 bases, and 10 bases lay between the germline ends. Germline CDR1 SGHRS, CDR2 YFSETQ. The CDR3 contains 13 residues.